This T cell receptor (beta chain) was obtained from a study of identical twins' blood T cells. The CDR3 has 16 amino acids. Germline V gives CDR1 MNHEY, CDR2 SVGAGI. J was trimmed by 7 bases and V by 7 bases; bases with no gene match: 13. Via MiXCR, TCRdb re-called the 5' RACE reads, giving one row per CDR3 protein. Of 350,000 to 450,000 distinct CDR3 sequences listed, roughly 31% are singletons. The sample consisted of PBMCs. The TCR originated in a woman aged 18-49 years in good health. The rearrangement joins TRBV6-5 to TRBJ1-6; TRBD1 matches 7 bases. This CDR3 is CASTRDSDFNNSPLHF. The CDR3 DNA reads TGTGCCAGCACCCGGGACAGCGATTTTAACAATTCACCCCTCCACTTT.